A single sample gave rise to the 29 T cell receptor beta chains below, sequenced in a study of blood T cell repertoires in COVID-19. Measured with immunoSEQ multiplex PCR; TCRdb has only the in-frame clones, and not every one. The profile shows about 200,000 clones, about 81% of them singletons. Sequencing was carried out using peripheral blood. These receptors all stem from a woman aged 80 or older with COVID-19, enrolled during active disease.

The chain is built from TRBV27 and TRBJ2-5, with 7 bases matching TRBD1. The CDR3 extends over 14 amino acids. The V and J ends lost 6 bases and 1 base, in that order; junction bases with no gene match: 5. Germline V gives CDR1 MNHEY, CDR2 SMNVEV (reference sequence). In DNA form, the CDR3 reads TGTGCCAGCAGAGACAGGGCCGTCCAAGAGACCCAGTACTTC. Translating it yields CASRDRAVQETQYF.

The chain has TRBV27 and TRBJ1-2, with a weak D call TRBD1 (6 bases). The germline gives CDR1 MNHEY, CDR2 SMNVEV (reference sequence). V lost 5 bases and J lost 7, with 14 bases in between. The length of the CDR3 is 13 residues. The CDR3: CASSQQGLSGYTF. The CDR3 bases are TGTGCCAGCAGTCAACAGGGTCTCTCTGGCTACACCTTC.

The gene calls are TRBV30 and TRBJ2-5, with 14 bases lining up with TRBD2. This CDR3 has 15 amino acids. V shed 2 bases and J 4 bases; nucleotides not matched to a gene: 3. Germline V gene data show CDR1 as GTSNPN and CDR2 as SVGIG (reference sequence). Written as DNA, the CDR3 is TGTGCCTGGAGTTTCGGGACTAGCGGGGGAGAGACCCAGTACTTC. Encoded protein: CAWSFGTSGGETQYF.

The gene calls are TRBV19 and TRBJ1-4; D may be TRBD1 (6 bases). Deletions cut 4 bases from V and 8 bases from J, with 17 bases between. The germline V gene has CDR1 LNHDA and CDR2 SQIVND (reference sequence). The CDR3 runs to 15 residues. CDR3 sequence: CASSSLTGIQEKLFF. The CDR3 DNA follows: TGTGCCAGTAGTAGCCTAACAGGGATTCAGGAAAAACTGTTTTTT.

This clone was seen a single time. V and J are TRBV18 and TRBJ2-5, with TRBD1 matching over 9 bases. Germline lookup yields CDR1 KGHSH and CDR2 LQKENI. The ends lost 2 bases at V and 0 bases at J; junction bases unmatched: 4. This CDR3 spans 16 amino acids. In nucleotides, the CDR3 is TGTGCCAGCTCACCAGGGGACAGGGCCCACCAAGAGACCCAGTACTTC. This translates into CASSPGDRAHQETQYF.

This clone was counted once. The CDR3 bases are TGTGCCAGCAGCTTGCCCGGTTATGAAAAACTGTTTTTT. Translated: CASSLPGYEKLFF. V gene TRBV5-4 combines with J gene TRBJ1-4; D is undetermined. Per germline, CDR1 SGHNT and CDR2 YYREEE (reference sequence). The CDR3 is 13 amino acids. Trimming left V 1 base short and J 6 bases short, with 7 bases between.

The chain links TRBV3-1 (or the pseudogene TRBV3-2) to TRBJ1-5; D unresolved. There are 17 residues in the CDR3. CDR1 and CDR2 from the germline V gene are LGHDT and YNNKEL (reference sequence). The V end lost 2 bases, the J end lost 1 base, and 15 bases lay between the germline ends. The CDR3: CASSQLLRSLSNQPQHF. CDR3 bases: TGTGCCAGCAGCCAACTCCTCCGCAGTTTGAGCAATCAGCCCCAGCATTTT.

The J gene is TRBJ1-4, the V gene TRBV28, with 8 bases aligning to TRBD1. The germline gives CDR1 MDHEN, CDR2 SYDVKM. Losses at the gene ends were 6 bases for V and 8 bases for J; bases not matched to a gene: 5. The CDR3 consists of 13 residues. The CDR3 coding sequence is TGTGCCAGCAGAAGGACAGGGAGGGAAAAACTGTTTTTT. It codes for CASRRTGREKLFF.

This chain links TRBV30 with TRBJ2-7; D is perhaps TRBD1 (6 bases). From germline, CDR1 is GTSNPN and CDR2 SVGIG (reference sequence). Trimming took off 4 bases at V and 8 bases at J, with 18 bases between the two ends. The CDR3 is 13 residues long. CDR3 loop: CAWTAGQSSKQYF. The CDR3 DNA follows: TGTGCCTGGACAGCAGGACAGTCGAGTAAGCAGTACTTC.

The rearrangement uses TRBV18 and TRBJ2-7, with D possibly matching TRBD1 (5 bases). V was pared by 3 bases and J by 3 bases, with 12 bases between. Germline CDR1 reads KGHSH; CDR2 reads LQKENI. The CDR3 runs 14 residues. The CDR3 sequence: CASSPRGLLYEQYF. The CDR3 DNA reads as TGTGCCAGCTCACCTAGGGGTCTCCTCTACGAGCAGTACTTC. Together with reference TRBV18 and TRBJ2-7, the CDR3 gives the full variable domain: NAGVMQNPRHLVRRRGQEARLRCSPMKGHSHVYWYRQLPEEGLKFMVYLQKENIIDESGMPKERFSAEFPKEGPSILRIQQVVRGDSAAYFCASSPRGLLYEQYFGPGTRLTVT.

The chain links TRBV7-2 to TRBJ1-6; D is possibly TRBD1 (6 bases). The CDR3 is made up of 16 amino acids. The V end was cut by 5 bases, the J end by 0 bases, with 11 bases between. Germline lookup yields CDR1 SGHTA and CDR2 FQGNSA. The CDR3 loop is CASSRRGYSYNSPLHF. CDR3 bases: TGTGCCAGCAGCCGCAGGGGCTACTCCTATAATTCACCCCTCCACTTT.

The gene calls are TRBV7-2 and TRBJ1-1; perhaps TRBD1 as D (5 bases). V lost 3 bases and J 1 base, leaving 12 bases between the germline ends. CDR1 and CDR2 (germline): SGHTA, FQGNSA. The CDR3 spans 15 residues. The CDR3, as DNA: TGTGCCAGCAGCTTCGGTGGTACAGGGAACACTGAAGCTTTCTTT. Amino acids: CASSFGGTGNTEAFF.

This clone was picked up one time. The CDR3 DNA sequence: TGTGCCAGCAGGCAGGGCCCGACAGGGTATGGCTACACCTTC. It encodes CASRQGPTGYGYTF. The chain carries TRBV28 and TRBJ1-2, with 7 bases that match TRBD1. CDR1 MDHEN and CDR2 SYDVKM come from the germline V gene. This CDR3 spans 14 amino acids. Trimming cost V 6 bases and J 5 bases; bases outside gene matches: 9.

This chain uses TRBV10-3 with TRBJ1-5, with TRBD1 as a possible D gene (5 bases). The CDR3 has 13 residues. The V end was cut by 2 bases, the J end by 7 bases, with 9 bases between. The germline V gene encodes CDR1 ENHRY and CDR2 SYGVKD. In DNA, the CDR3 is TGTGCCATCAGTGAGAGGTCAGGGCAGCCCCAGCATTTT. It specifies CAISERSGQPQHF.

The chain links TRBV5-8 to TRBJ2-2, with D possibly TRBD2 on 6 matching bases. The CDR3 is 13 residues long. The germline gives CDR1 SGHTS, CDR2 YDEGEE. The germline V and J ends were trimmed by 2 bases and 5 bases, with 7 bases remaining between them. As DNA, the CDR3 is TGTGCCAGCAGCTTCGGGGGAACCGGGGAGCTGTTTTTT. As protein: CASSFGGTGELFF.

The sample holds a few counts of this clone. V and J are TRBV10-2 and TRBJ2-3; the match to TRBD2 covers 13 bases. CDR1 is WSHSY and CDR2 is SAAADI in the germline V gene. After removal of 5 bases from V and 0 bases from J, the junction contained 5 bases not matched to a gene. This CDR3 spans 17 amino acids. In DNA, the CDR3 is TGCGCCAGCAGTCCACTAGCGGGGGGGACTAGCACAGATACGCAGTATTTT. It translates to CASSPLAGGTSTDTQYF.

J is TRBJ2-2 and V is TRBV2; 8 bases map to TRBD2. V lost 4 bases, J lost 7 bases, and 2 bases stayed unmatched. Germline V gene sequence: CDR1 SNHLY, CDR2 FYNNEI. The length of the CDR3 is 13 residues. The CDR3 region is CASSGTSSGELFF. DNA for the CDR3: TGTGCCAGCAGTGGGACTAGCAGCGGGGAGCTGTTTTTT. Using reference TRBV2 and TRBJ2-2 for the parts outside the CDR3, the full variable domain is EPEVTQTPSHQVTQMGQEVILRCVPISNHLYFYWYRQILGQKVEFLVSFYNNEISEKSEIFDDQFSVERPDGSNFTLKIRSTKLEDSAMYFCASSGTSSGELFFGEGSRLTVL.

The V gene is TRBV7-2, the J gene TRBJ1-3, with 7 bases aligning to TRBD1. Germline trimming cut 5 bases from V and 4 bases from J; bases unmatched to any gene: 5. Germline V CDR1 and CDR2: SGHTA, FQGNSA. The CDR3 is 14 residues long. The CDR3 here is CASSPRTGGNTIYF. CDR3 DNA: TGTGCCAGCAGCCCCCGGACAGGAGGAAACACCATATATTTT.

This chain joins TRBV6-5 and TRBJ1-2; 8 positions agree with TRBD1. There are 13 residues in the CDR3. V was clipped by 6 bases and J by 8 bases; unmatched bases: 8. Germline V gives CDR1 MNHEY, CDR2 SVGAGI. Written as DNA, the CDR3 is TGTGCCAGCAGACTCGGGACAGGTCGCGGCTACACCTTC. The encoded protein is CASRLGTGRGYTF.

This sequence joins TRBV9 and TRBJ2-1; 11 bases align to TRBD2. The length of the CDR3 is 15 residues. With 1 base clipped from V and 7 bases from J, the junction kept 4 bases outside the gene matches. Germline CDR1 is SGDLS and CDR2 is YYNGEE. The CDR3 loop is CASSVIPSGRNEQFF. The CDR3 region has the DNA TGTGCCAGCAGCGTAATTCCTAGCGGGAGGAATGAGCAGTTCTTC.

This chain links TRBV11-2 with TRBJ2-2; 13 bases fit TRBD2. V dropped 6 bases and J dropped 7; count of bases not matched to a gene: 5. The CDR3 totals 15 residues. The germline V gene encodes CDR1 SGHAT and CDR2 FQNNGV. The CDR3 DNA reads as TGTGCCAGCAGAGGACTAGCGGGAGTTGGCGGGGAGCTGTTTTTT. Protein sequence: CASRGLAGVGGELFF.

V and J are TRBV13 and TRBJ1-1, with D possibly TRBD1 on 6 matching bases. Germline assignment: CDR1 PRHDT and CDR2 FYEKMQ (reference sequence). Trimming took 4 bases from V and 1 from J, leaving 19 bases between them. The CDR3 extends over 17 amino acids. DNA of the CDR3: TGTGCCAGCAGCTCCTCTAGGGGGTTTAGACGGAACACTGAAGCTTTCTTT. This gives the protein CASSSSRGFRRNTEAFF. The complete variable domain, with remaining parts taken from reference TRBV13 and TRBJ1-1, reads AAGVIQSPRHLIKEKRETATLKCYPIPRHDTVYWYQQGPGQDPQFLISFYEKMQSDKGSIPDRFSAQQFSDYHSELNMSSLELGDSALYFCASSSSRGFRRNTEAFFGQGTRLTVV.

The V and J genes are TRBV30 and TRBJ1-2; D possibly corresponds to TRBD1 (5 bases). Germline V gene data show CDR1 as GTSNPN and CDR2 as SVGIG (reference sequence). The length of the CDR3 is 16 residues. V shed 3 bases and J shed 0 bases, with 17 bases lying between them. The chain's CDR3 is CAWRVREVFSNYGYTF. DNA of the CDR3: TGTGCCTGGAGGGTCAGGGAGGTCTTCTCTAACTATGGCTACACCTTC.

V is TRBV9 and J is TRBJ1-1; the match to TRBD1 covers 12 bases. The V gene end was trimmed by 3 bases and the J gene end by 7 bases; junction bases not matched to a gene: 4. Germline V gene sequence: CDR1 SGDLS, CDR2 YYNGEE. This CDR3 has 14 residues. CDR3 amino acids: CASSGDRGQSEAFF. In nucleotides, the CDR3 is TGTGCCAGCAGCGGGGACAGGGGGCAGAGTGAAGCTTTCTTT.

The chain carries TRBV5-5 and TRBJ1-1; no clear D gene. V lost 0 bases to trimming and J lost 3 bases, with 9 bases between them. Germline CDR1 is SGHKS and CDR2 is YYEKEE (reference sequence). The CDR3 covers 14 residues. This CDR3 reads CASSLGGDYTEAFF. DNA of the CDR3: TGTGCCAGCAGCTTGGGCGGGGATTACACTGAAGCTTTCTTT.

The chain joins TRBV18 to TRBJ1-2; 10 bases are a match to TRBD1. From germline, CDR1 is KGHSH and CDR2 LQKENI. Trimming took 6 bases from V and 4 from J; bases not matched to a gene: 8. The CDR3 runs 15 residues. CDR3 amino acids: CASSYTGTGVYGYTF. In DNA form, the CDR3 reads TGTGCCAGCTCGTACACCGGGACAGGGGTCTATGGCTACACCTTC.

The CDR3 loop reads CASSSGGGRNEQFF. CDR3 DNA sequence: TGTGCCAGCTCCTCCGGGGGAGGGCGAAATGAGCAGTTCTTC. This rearrangement joins TRBV6-5 to TRBJ2-1, with 7 bases fitting TRBD2. This CDR3 contains 14 residues. V was pared by 8 bases and J by 7 bases, with 11 bases of the junction left unmatched. The germline V gene has CDR1 MNHEY and CDR2 SVGAGI.

The V gene is TRBV7-9, the J gene TRBJ1-2; 8 nucleotides match TRBD1. The CDR3 contains 15 residues. The V segment lost 5 bases and the J segment 4 bases; nucleotides outside the gene matches: 9. The germline V gene has CDR1 SEHNR and CDR2 FQNEAQ (reference sequence). The CDR3 bases are TGTGCCAGCAGCCCAGGGGGCCAGGGAATCTATGGCTACACCTTC. As protein: CASSPGGQGIYGYTF.

The chain combines TRBV19 with TRBJ2-5; weak D call: TRBD1 (5 bases). Germline values: CDR1 LNHDA, CDR2 SQIVND (reference sequence). This CDR3 has 14 residues. The ends were cut back, 3 bases at V and 1 base at J, with 9 bases in the middle. The CDR3 DNA sequence: TGTGCCAGTAGTATCGTGGGGCTCCAAGAGACCCAGTACTTC. Its translation is CASSIVGLQETQYF.